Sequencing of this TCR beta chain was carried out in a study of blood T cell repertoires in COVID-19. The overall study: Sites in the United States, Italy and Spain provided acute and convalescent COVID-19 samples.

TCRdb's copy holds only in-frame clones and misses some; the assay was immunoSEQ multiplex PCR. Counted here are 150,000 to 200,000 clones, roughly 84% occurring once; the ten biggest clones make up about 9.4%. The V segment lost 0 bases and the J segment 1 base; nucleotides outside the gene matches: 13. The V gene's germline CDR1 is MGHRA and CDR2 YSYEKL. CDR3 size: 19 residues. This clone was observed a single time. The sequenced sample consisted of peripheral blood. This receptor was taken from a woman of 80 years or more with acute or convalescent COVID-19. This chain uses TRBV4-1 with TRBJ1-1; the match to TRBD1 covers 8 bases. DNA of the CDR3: TGCGCCAGCAGCCAAGAGACTGGGGACAGGAGAGGGAGGAACACTGAAGCTTTCTTT. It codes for CASSQETGDRRGRNTEAFF.